What follows are 21 T cell receptor beta chains derived from one specimen sequenced in a study of blood T cell repertoires in COVID-19. Assay used: immunoSEQ multiplex PCR; TCRdb lists only in-frame clones, some missing. The profile covers about 200,000 clones, with about four fifths appearing a single time and 6.5% to 9.5% taken by the ten largest. Sequencing input: PBMCs or T cells enriched from blood (not recorded which). These receptors came from a middle-aged man who had recovered from COVID-19.

This clone occurred a few times. V and J are TRBV27 and TRBJ1-2; TRBD1 matches at 10 bases. The CDR3 is made up of 17 amino acids. V shed 1 base, J shed 3 bases, and the junction held 8 bases outside the gene matches. Germline CDR1 is MNHEY and CDR2 is SMNVEV (reference sequence). CDR3 nucleotide sequence: TGTGCCAGCAGTTTATGGGGACAGGGGAAAATGGACTATGGCTACACCTTC. Translating gives CASSLWGQGKMDYGYTF.

The chain recombines TRBV2 with TRBJ1-2; weak D call: TRBD1 (5 bases). The V end lost 6 bases, the J end lost 1 base, and 18 bases lay between the germline ends. The CDR3 covers 16 residues. Germline V gene data show CDR1 as SNHLY and CDR2 as FYNNEI. The CDR3 DNA sequence: TGTGCCAGCAGCCCCTGGGGCAGGGAAAGTAACTATGGCTACACCTTC. It is translated as CASSPWGRESNYGYTF.

V is TRBV28 and J is TRBJ1-5, with a tentative D call TRBD1 (5 bases). This CDR3 has 15 residues. Germline lookup yields CDR1 MDHEN and CDR2 SYDVKM. The V gene lost 7 bases and the J gene lost 5 bases, with 18 bases spanning the gap. The CDR3 loop is CASTGGGRRDQPQHF. CDR3 DNA sequence: TGTGCCAGCACGGGGGGGGGTAGAAGGGATCAGCCCCAGCATTTT. The full variable domain, its missing parts supplied by reference TRBV28 and TRBJ1-5, is DVKVTQSSRYLVKRTGEKVFLECVQDMDHENMFWYRQDPGLGLRLIYFSYDVKMKEKGDIPEGYSVSREKKERFSLILESASTNQTSMYLCASTGGGRRDQPQHFGDGTRLSIL.

The V and J genes are TRBV19 and TRBJ1-1, with a weak D call TRBD1 (6 bases). Germline values: CDR1 LNHDA, CDR2 SQIVND (reference sequence). The CDR3 consists of 14 residues. Trimming took 7 bases from V and 4 from J, leaving 16 bases between them. CDR3 DNA sequence: TGTGCCAGTACGTGGGGGCGGGGGGGCACTGAAGCTTTCTTT. Amino acid sequence: CASTWGRGGTEAFF.

This CDR3 reads CASSFGQGEDTQYF. The CDR3 DNA sequence: TGTGCCAGCAGCTTCGGACAGGGCGAAGATACGCAGTATTTT. The chain links TRBV5-4 to TRBJ2-3; 8 positions match TRBD1. Germline CDR1 reads SGHNT; CDR2 reads YYREEE (reference sequence). The CDR3 is made up of 14 amino acids. Trimming at V came to 2 bases and at J to 5 bases, leaving 4 bases not matched to a gene.

The rearrangement links TRBV18 to TRBJ1-3, with TRBD1 identical over 8 bases. This CDR3 is built from 17 residues. The germline V gene encodes CDR1 KGHSH and CDR2 LQKENI. V was clipped by 3 bases and J by 0 bases; unmatched bases: 7. CDR3 sequence: CASSPRTGQLSGNTIYF. The CDR3 region has the DNA TGTGCCAGCTCACCGAGGACAGGGCAGCTCTCTGGAAACACCATATATTTT.

This clone was observed a few times. The chain has TRBV7-9 and TRBJ1-3, with 7 positions matching TRBD1. V shed 2 bases, J shed 4 bases, and the junction held 5 bases outside the gene matches. The CDR3 is made up of 15 amino acids. Germline V gene sequence: CDR1 SEHNR, CDR2 FQNEAQ (reference sequence). DNA for the CDR3: TGTGCCAGCAGCTTACTGACAGGGTTAGGAAACACCATATATTTT. Residues: CASSLLTGLGNTIYF.

In its sample, this clone was seen a few times. The CDR3 protein is CASSYLGATDTQYF. Here the CDR3 DNA reads TGCGCCAGCAGTTACCTGGGGGCAACAGATACGCAGTATTTT. V and J are TRBV10-2 and TRBJ2-3; D may be TRBD1 (6 bases). Germline V gene sequence: CDR1 WSHSY, CDR2 SAAADI. Trimming pared 5 bases from V and 3 bases from J, leaving 12 bases between. The CDR3 has 14 residues.

This chain uses TRBV6-6 with TRBJ1-1, with D maybe TRBD1 (6 bases). V lost 5 bases and J 1 base, leaving 11 bases between the germline ends. The germline V gene encodes CDR1 MNHNY and CDR2 SVGAGI (reference sequence). This CDR3 comprises 14 residues. CDR3 coding DNA: TGTGCCAGCAGTCTACAGGGACCGAACACTGAAGCTTTCTTT. Translating gives CASSLQGPNTEAFF.

The V gene is TRBV29-1, the J gene TRBJ1-4; TRBD1 matches at 10 bases. Looked up from germline, CDR1 is SQVTM and CDR2 is ANQGSEA. The junction had 6 bases not matched to a gene; V was cut back by 6 bases and J by 8 bases. The CDR3 length is 13 residues. The CDR3 nucleotides read TGCAGCGTCGGGACAGGGGTTTACGAAAAACTGTTTTTT. Its translation is CSVGTGVYEKLFF.

The chain employs TRBV19 and TRBJ2-7; TRBD2 is a possible D gene (6 bases). In germline, CDR1 is LNHDA, CDR2 SQIVND (reference sequence). The CDR3 spans 15 residues. Trimming took off 5 bases at V and 7 bases at J, with 21 bases between the two ends. CDR3 loop: CASSHTPGGLSEQYF. For the CDR3, the DNA is TGTGCCAGTAGTCATACGCCCGGGGGTCTTAGTGAGCAGTACTTC.

The chain combines TRBV4-1 with TRBJ1-2, with D possibly matching TRBD1 (6 bases). V gave up 2 bases and J gave up 8 bases, with 12 bases separating them. This CDR3 is 13 amino acids long. The germline V gene has CDR1 MGHRA and CDR2 YSYEKL. CDR3 sequence reads: CASSQSGAFGYTF. The CDR3 DNA reads TGCGCCAGCAGCCAATCAGGGGCCTTCGGCTACACCTTC.

The genes are TRBV20-1 and TRBJ2-7; maybe TRBD1 (5 bases). Trimming cost V 4 bases and J 4 bases, with 8 bases left between them. Germline CDR1 reads DFQATT; CDR2 reads SNEGSKA (reference sequence). The CDR3 extends over 11 amino acids. The CDR3 region has the DNA TGCAGTGCTACAGGGCTGTACGAGCAGTACTTC. Protein product: CSATGLYEQYF.

This clone was counted a single time. The chain is built from TRBV4-3 and TRBJ2-7, with 7 bases lining up with TRBD1. Germline assignment: CDR1 LGHNA and CDR2 YSLEER. CDR3 size: 13 residues. Trimming cost V 4 bases and J 3 bases; bases outside gene matches: 3. The CDR3 loop reads CASSPGQFYEQYF. CDR3 bases: TGCGCCAGCAGCCCGGGACAGTTCTACGAGCAGTACTTC.

V and J are TRBV5-5 and TRBJ2-7; 7 bases agree with TRBD2. Germline-derived CDR1 and CDR2 are SGHKS and YYEKEE (reference sequence). The CDR3 is made up of 14 amino acids. V lost 4 bases and J lost 4; bases outside the gene matches: 8. The CDR3 DNA reads TGTGCCAGCAGCGCCGGGACGGGGGGATACGAGCAGTACTTC. Translation gives CASSAGTGGYEQYF.

The chain employs TRBV3-1 (or the pseudogene TRBV3-2) and TRBJ1-2; possible D gene TRBD1, 6 bases. The CDR3 sequence is 14 residues long. The germline V gene has CDR1 LGHDT and CDR2 YNNKEL (reference sequence). Trimming took 2 bases from V and 3 from J, leaving 10 bases between them. The CDR3 sequence: CASSQQGMDYGYTF. DNA of the CDR3: TGTGCCAGCAGCCAACAGGGGATGGACTATGGCTACACCTTC.

V is TRBV29-1 and J is TRBJ2-5; D is possibly TRBD2 (8 bases). CDR1 SQVTM and CDR2 ANQGSEA come from the germline V gene. V was cut by 5 bases and J by 1 base, with 23 bases left in between. The CDR3 length is 17 residues. This CDR3 is CSVSPGFREGAQETQYF. Here the CDR3 DNA reads TGCAGCGTTTCCCCGGGGTTTCGGGAGGGGGCCCAAGAGACCCAGTACTTC.

V and J are TRBV19 and TRBJ1-4; TRBD1 matches at 10 bases. With V trimmed by 6 bases and J by 8 bases, 3 bases remained unmatched. The CDR3 is 13 amino acids. Germline V gives CDR1 LNHDA, CDR2 SQIVND (reference sequence). The CDR3 bases are TGTGCCAGTAGCCCGGACAGGGGGGAAAAACTGTTTTTT. As protein: CASSPDRGEKLFF.

This clone was counted many times. The rearrangement joins TRBV24-1 to TRBJ1-2; D remains ambiguous. CDR1 and CDR2 from the germline V gene are KGHDR and SFDVKD. Trimming took off 5 bases at V and 0 bases at J, with 9 bases between the two ends. This CDR3 region has 14 residues. The CDR3 sequence: CATSGAASNYGYTF. The CDR3 coding sequence is TGTGCCACCAGTGGGGCAGCATCTAACTATGGCTACACCTTC.

The chain employs TRBV6-5 and TRBJ1-5; D is undetermined. Germline loops: CDR1 MNHEY, CDR2 SVGAGI. The CDR3 sequence is 15 residues long. Trimming stripped 5 bases from V and 0 bases from J, with 11 bases between. Here the CDR3 DNA reads TGTGCCAGCAGTCATGACACGTATAGCAATCAGCCCCAGCATTTT. Its translation is CASSHDTYSNQPQHF.

The V gene is TRBV5-1, the J gene TRBJ2-1, with 8 positions matching TRBD1. V lost 0 bases and J lost 4; bases outside the gene matches: 6. The CDR3 extends over 16 amino acids. In germline, CDR1 is SGHRS, CDR2 YFSETQ. CDR3 in amino acids: CASSLGQGALYNEQFF. CDR3 in DNA: TGCGCCAGCAGCTTGGGGCAGGGGGCTCTTTACAATGAGCAGTTCTTC.